This T cell receptor (beta chain) was found in a study of blood T cells in healthy people across ages (dated by TCRdb to the mid-2010s). In terms of the full investigation: In model experiments, roughly one uniquely barcoded TCR beta cDNA molecule per two T cells was captured by template switching. The study measured age-related changes in TCR beta repertoire diversity using deep sequencing normalized with unique cDNA molecular identifiers. The donors were divided into four age groups: young (average around 17 years), middle-aged (approximately 42), aged (roughly 60) and long-lived (about 79). To avoid experimental bias, donors of different ages were randomly spread across the sequencing lanes. Two additional independent replicas of 1 million unique cDNA reads from the same blood draw were analyzed for two donors (one aged 18 to 30 and one aged 80 or older). Beyond this particular receptor, the publication reports: As age increased, observed TCR beta diversity per million T cells dropped in a roughly linear way, and a significant reduction was already evident by age roughly 36. Compared with the aged group, the long-lived group had more naive CD4+ T cells, fewer expanded clones and increased TCR diversity, suggesting age selection. The CMV infection status of donors was not known, potentially confounding age-related changes in expanded clonotypes. The percentage of naive T cells measured by flow cytometry correlated strongly with observed TCR beta diversity. Estimates of total diversity based on one million sequenced T cells were regarded as lower bounds and as underestimates. Conclusive comparison of naive and antigen-experienced compartments was prevented by the profiling of bulk unsorted PBMCs.

The donors were roughly 38 Caucasian individuals from Russia, aged roughly 6 to 100 years, who were systemically healthy. Each donor gave ten milliliters of peripheral blood, collected into EDTA-treated Vacutainer tubes. Ficoll-Paque density-gradient centrifugation was used to isolate PBMCs, with at least 6.5 million per sample. Trizol reagent was used to extract total RNA from the PBMCs, yielding at least 6 micrograms per sample. For every donor, an aliquot of PBMCs went through flow cytometry to measure the percentages of naive CD45RAhigh/CD27high T cells. This clonotype was counted at least ten times. It lacks a known antigen. No qualities accompany the bases; no much larger clone lies one base away. Receptor amplification or capture employed 5' RACE. TCRdb names Illumina HiSeq 2500 as the instrument used. A second 7 to 11 cycle PCR used a sample-barcoded 5' primer and a J-beta primer mix. Each TCR beta cDNA molecule received a unique molecular identifier from a template-switch 5' adaptor carrying 12 random nucleotides. Each sample yielded at least 3 million CDR3-containing paired-end reads. First-strand cDNA was synthesized from all RNA with the Mint cDNA synthesis kit, primed by a TRBC-specific oligonucleotide. Following uracil-DNA glycosylase treatment, all cDNA underwent a first 18-cycle PCR with the universal primers M1SS and BC2_uni_R. The authors' analysis ran thus. Normalization of each sample was performed by random selection of 1 million high-quality reads, each carrying a distinct molecular identifier. Instead of being binned into consensus sequences, reads that shared molecular identifiers were thrown out. MiTCR, run with a Q25 quality threshold and the strictest error-elimination algorithm, handled CDR3 identification, clonotype clustering and error correction. A nonparametric unseen species model using Euler transformation provided a lower-bound estimate of total TCR beta diversity. The public reads were reanalyzed by TCRdb: fastp trimming at Q25, MiXCR alignment, in-frame beta chains only. Identical CDR3 proteins give one entry, which carries the most common genes and DNA. TCRdb's processing, not the authors', yielded these V and J calls. The sample table shows some 1,500,000 distinct CDR3 sequences, and roughly 43% are seen once. Approximately 4.1% of the sample is held by the ten biggest clonotypes.

What was sequenced was blood. This receptor was identified in a woman aged 18-29 years in good health.

Read as DNA, the sequence is TGCAGCGTTACGGGCACAGATACGCAGTATTTT. It translates as CSVTGTDTQYF. Recombination connected TRBV29-1 to TRBJ2-3, with the identity of the D gene unclear. The germline V gene encodes CDR1 SQVTM and CDR2 ANQGSEA. V drops 5 bases and J drops 1 base, leaving 4 bases in between. The CDR3 numbers 11 residues from cysteine through phenylalanine. Left in the record is the CDR3 DNA by itself, 33 bases read in frame from the first base.